One and the same sample provided the 20 T cell receptor beta chains below, sequenced in a study of T cells after somatic rescue of genetic block. Produced via immunoSEQ multiplex PCR; TCRdb's table is partial and in-frame only. This repertoire shows 80,000 to 90,000 clones, 75% to 90% found once; its top ten account for roughly 1.7%. The sequenced sample was peripheral blood mononuclear cells (PBMCs). These TCRs come from a woman under 30.

This clone was counted once. The V call is TRBV27, the J call TRBJ2-1; no clear D. Trimming removed 4 bases at V and 0 bases at J, with 19 bases between. From germline, CDR1 is MNHEY and CDR2 SMNVEV (reference sequence). The CDR3 extends over 18 amino acids. CDR3 sequence reads: CASSSSPPFITSYNEQFF. The CDR3 DNA sequence: TGTGCCAGCAGTTCCTCGCCCCCCTTCATTACCTCCTACAATGAGCAGTTCTTC.

The rearrangement joins TRBV18 to TRBJ2-3; D may correspond to TRBD1 or TRBD2 (5 bases each). The germline V gene encodes CDR1 KGHSH and CDR2 LQKENI. The CDR3 covers 14 residues. Trimming took off 3 bases at V and 7 bases at J, with 14 bases between the two ends. In DNA form, the CDR3 reads TGTGCCAGCTCACCGACCCGGGGCATCAATACGCAGTATTTT. Its translation is CASSPTRGINTQYF.

The chain links TRBV2 to TRBJ2-7; 11 positions agree with TRBD2. Germline CDR1 SNHLY, CDR2 FYNNEI. The V gene end was trimmed by 5 bases and the J gene end by 3 bases; junction bases not matched to a gene: 15. This CDR3 has 18 residues. The CDR3, as DNA: TGTGCCAGCAGTATTTCCTCAAAAGTAGCGGGAGGGGGCTACGAGCAGTACTTC. Amino acid sequence: CASSISSKVAGGGYEQYF.

The chain recombines TRBV15 with TRBJ1-2, with D possibly matching TRBD1 (6 bases). Trimming took 3 bases from V and 3 from J, leaving 11 bases between them. CDR3 length equals 14 residues. Germline assignment: CDR1 LNHNV and CDR2 YYDKDF (reference sequence). The CDR3 nucleotides are TGTGCCACCAGCAGGGAACAGGGTCACTATGGCTACACCTTC. Encoded protein: CATSREQGHYGYTF.

The chain combines TRBV29-1 with TRBJ2-3; D possibly corresponds to TRBD1 (6 bases). Germline V gives CDR1 SQVTM, CDR2 ANQGSEA. V dropped 4 bases and J dropped 0 bases, with 11 bases sitting between them. The CDR3 is 14 residues long. CDR3 nucleotides: TGCAGCGTTGTCGGGGACACTAGCACAGATACGCAGTATTTT. Translation gives CSVVGDTSTDTQYF.

This chain connects TRBV9 to TRBJ2-2, with D unresolved. Germline assignment: CDR1 SGDLS and CDR2 YYNGEE. The CDR3 has 13 amino acids. Trimming took off 0 bases at V and 6 bases at J, with 6 bases between the two ends. The CDR3 region has the DNA TGTGCCAGCAGCGTAGTTGCGTCCGGGGAGCTGTTTTTT. Protein sequence: CASSVVASGELFF.

The V gene is TRBV9, the J gene TRBJ2-3; 7 bases are a match to TRBD1. The V and J ends lost 1 base and 7 bases, in that order; junction bases with no gene match: 6. The CDR3 loop spans 14 amino acids. Germline assignment: CDR1 SGDLS and CDR2 YYNGEE. The CDR3 nucleotides read TGTGCCAGCAGCGTAAGGCAGGACAGGCATACGCAGTATTTT. This gives the protein CASSVRQDRHTQYF.

The CDR3 coding sequence is TGTGCCAGCAGCGTAGTTGTTGGGGCTGAAGCTTTCTTT. It is translated as CASSVVVGAEAFF. The chain couples TRBV9 to TRBJ1-1; D not resolved. Trimming took off 0 bases at V and 6 bases at J, with 9 bases between the two ends. CDR1 and CDR2 from the germline V gene are SGDLS and YYNGEE. There are 13 residues in the CDR3. Based on the CDR3 plus reference TRBV9 and TRBJ1-1, the full variable domain is DSGVTQTPKHLITATGQRVTLRCSPRSGDLSVYWYQQSLDQGLQFLIQYYNGEERAKGNILERFSAQQFPDLHSELNLSSLELGDSALYFCASSVVVGAEAFFGQGTRLTVV.

The rearrangement links TRBV11-2 to TRBJ1-4; D is ambiguous. Germline V gene lookup returns CDR1 SGHAT and CDR2 FQNNGV. V was clipped by 5 bases and J by 0 bases, with 16 bases between them. The CDR3 loop spans 17 amino acids. CDR3 region: CASSPWPPGATNEKLFF. CDR3 DNA: TGTGCCAGCAGCCCATGGCCCCCAGGAGCAACTAATGAAAAACTGTTTTTT.

The chain links TRBV11-2 to TRBJ2-1; D unclear. Germline V CDR1 and CDR2: SGHAT, FQNNGV. CDR3 length: 14 amino acids. V was pared by 6 bases and J by 8 bases, with 17 bases between. The CDR3 DNA reads as TGTGCCAGCAGTCTAGAGCTGCTTGTGGATGAGCAGTTCTTC. This codes for CASSLELLVDEQFF. Drawing the rest from reference TRBV11-2 and TRBJ2-1, the complete variable domain is EAGVAQSPRYKIIEKRQSVAFWCNPISGHATLYWYQQILGQGPKLLIQFQNNGVVDDSQLPKDRFSAERLKGVDSTLKIQPAKLEDSAVYLCASSLELLVDEQFFGPGTRLTVL.

This clone was observed a few times. This chain's CDR3 is CSAAGGETTEAFF. CDR3 DNA sequence: TGCAGCGCCGCCGGTGGAGAGACCACTGAAGCTTTCTTT. The chain has TRBV29-1 and TRBJ1-1, with D hard to call. Germline V gene lookup returns CDR1 SQVTM and CDR2 ANQGSEA. Trimming took 7 bases from V and 4 from J, leaving 16 bases between them. The CDR3 spans 13 residues.

This chain joins TRBV19 and TRBJ2-2, with D hard to call. There are 12 residues in the CDR3. In germline, CDR1 is LNHDA, CDR2 SQIVND (reference sequence). V lost 6 bases to trimming and J lost 6 bases, with 8 bases between them. As DNA, the CDR3 is TGTGCCAGTAGCCCCTGGGCCGGGGAGCTGTTTTTT. Translation: CASSPWAGELFF.

The chain is built from TRBV5-1 and TRBJ1-4; maybe TRBD1 (6 bases). V lost 0 bases, J lost 0 bases, and 9 bases lay in between. The CDR3 is 16 amino acids. Germline V gene data show CDR1 as SGHRS and CDR2 as YFSETQ. CDR3 amino acids: CASSLGDKTTNEKLFF. The CDR3 DNA reads TGCGCCAGCAGCTTGGGGGACAAAACAACTAATGAAAAACTGTTTTTT. Full variable domain (missing parts from reference TRBV5-1 and TRBJ1-4): KAGVTQTPRYLIKTRGQQVTLSCSPISGHRSVSWYQQTPGQGLQFLFEYFSETQRNKGNFPGRFSGRQFSNSRSEMNVSTLELGDSALYLCASSLGDKTTNEKLFFGSGTQLSVL.

There are a few counts of this clone. The rearrangement links TRBV19 to TRBJ1-1; no reliable D call. This CDR3 spans 14 amino acids. The V gene lost 5 bases and the J gene lost 11 bases, with 21 bases spanning the gap. Germline assignment: CDR1 LNHDA and CDR2 SQIVND (reference sequence). The CDR3 bases are TGTGCCAGTAGTTCAGAAAACCCGATAAAGGCGGCTTTCTTT. Its translation is CASSSENPIKAAFF.

V is TRBV15 and J is TRBJ1-3; 8 nucleotides line up with TRBD1. There are 14 residues in the CDR3. From germline, CDR1 is LNHNV and CDR2 YYDKDF (reference sequence). J gave up 4 bases and V 5 bases, and 4 bases lay outside the gene matches. The CDR3 spells CATSQGALGNTIYF. The CDR3 DNA reads as TGTGCCACCAGCCAGGGGGCGTTAGGAAACACCATATATTTT. The variable domain in full, completed from reference TRBV15 and TRBJ1-3, reads DAMVIQNPRYQVTQFGKPVTLSCSQTLNHNVMYWYQQKSSQAPKLLFHYYDKDFNNEADTPDNFQSRRPNTSFCFLDIRSPGLGDTAMYLCATSQGALGNTIYFGEGSWLTVV.

The chain recombines TRBV7-9 with TRBJ2-4; tentatively, D is TRBD1 (6 bases). There are 16 residues in the CDR3. The V end lost 0 bases, the J end lost 0 bases, and 9 bases lay between the germline ends. Germline V gene lookup returns CDR1 SEHNR and CDR2 FQNEAQ (reference sequence). This CDR3 is CASSLAGALAKNIQYF. In DNA form, the CDR3 reads TGTGCCAGCAGCTTAGCGGGGGCCCTAGCCAAAAACATTCAGTACTTC.

V usage is TRBV6-1 and J usage is TRBJ1-3, with D perhaps matching TRBD1 (5 bases). The germline V and J ends were trimmed by 1 base and 4 bases, with 20 bases remaining between them. The germline V gene encodes CDR1 MNHNS and CDR2 SASEGT. CDR3 length equals 18 residues. This chain's CDR3 is CASSEVLTTWGGGNTIYF. The CDR3 bases are TGTGCCAGCAGTGAAGTGTTGACGACTTGGGGGGGAGGAAACACCATATATTTT.

The genes are TRBV7-9 and TRBJ1-1; 7 positions match TRBD1. This CDR3 spans 15 amino acids. Germline-derived CDR1 and CDR2 are SEHNR and FQNEAQ (reference sequence). The trim removed 5 bases at V and 3 bases at J, leaving 9 bases unmatched. The CDR3 DNA follows: TGTGCCAGCAGCCCGCTGACAGGGCTGGACACTGAAGCTTTCTTT. It specifies CASSPLTGLDTEAFF.

The chain carries TRBV19 and TRBJ2-6; possible D gene TRBD2, 5 bases. This CDR3 is built from 16 residues. Trimming left V 4 bases short and J 2 bases short, with 12 bases between. Germline assignment: CDR1 LNHDA and CDR2 SQIVND (reference sequence). The CDR3 sequence: CASSTAVSAGANVLTF. Written as DNA, the CDR3 is TGTGCCAGTAGTACAGCGGTTTCGGCTGGGGCCAACGTCCTGACTTTC. Using reference TRBV19 and TRBJ2-6 for the parts outside the CDR3, the full variable domain is DGGITQSPKYLFRKEGQNVTLSCEQNLNHDAMYWYRQDPGQGLRLIYYSQIVNDFQKGDIAEGYSVSREKKESFPLTVTSAQKNPTAFYLCASSTAVSAGANVLTFGAGSRLTVL.

The rearrangement joins TRBV5-1 to TRBJ1-5; 9 bases match TRBD1. Germline V lookup: CDR1 SGHRS, CDR2 YFSETQ. V trimming: 4 bases; J trimming: 6 bases; junction bases outside the gene matches: 5. The CDR3 extends over 14 amino acids. CDR3 DNA: TGCGCCAGCAGCCCGGGACAGGGTGGTCAGCCCCAGCATTTT. Residues: CASSPGQGGQPQHF.